This T cell receptor (beta chain) is drawn from a study of regulatory T cells in long-lasting Graves disease. This clonotype was found many times. Assembly of TCR beta libraries relied on iRepertoire HTBI primers together with Arm-PCR of CDR3 regions. MiXCR, run by TCRdb on the multiplex PCR reads, gives a single entry per CDR3 protein. The sample holds about 440,000 distinct CDR3 sequences, about a sixth seen once. The CDR3 spans 13 residues. Germline-derived CDR1 and CDR2 are MNHNS and SASEGT. This sample's time point: newly diagnosed GD, antithyroid drugs for less than 3 months. Generation of the TCR library employed RNA extracted from PBMCs. EDTA tubes collected roughly 9 milliliters of peripheral blood. These data are also associated with another study on T cells in Graves' hyperthyroidism and ophthalmopathy.

Material: peripheral blood mononuclear cells (PBMCs), obtained at new diagnosis, from a patient treated with antithyroid drugs. The receptor was isolated from a woman in her 30s with Graves disease. The rearrangement links TRBV6-1 to TRBJ2-7; 7 nucleotides match TRBD2. DNA for the CDR3: TGTGCTTCTACGGGTGGCGGGAGTAACGAGCAGTACTTC. It is translated as CASTGGGSNEQYF.